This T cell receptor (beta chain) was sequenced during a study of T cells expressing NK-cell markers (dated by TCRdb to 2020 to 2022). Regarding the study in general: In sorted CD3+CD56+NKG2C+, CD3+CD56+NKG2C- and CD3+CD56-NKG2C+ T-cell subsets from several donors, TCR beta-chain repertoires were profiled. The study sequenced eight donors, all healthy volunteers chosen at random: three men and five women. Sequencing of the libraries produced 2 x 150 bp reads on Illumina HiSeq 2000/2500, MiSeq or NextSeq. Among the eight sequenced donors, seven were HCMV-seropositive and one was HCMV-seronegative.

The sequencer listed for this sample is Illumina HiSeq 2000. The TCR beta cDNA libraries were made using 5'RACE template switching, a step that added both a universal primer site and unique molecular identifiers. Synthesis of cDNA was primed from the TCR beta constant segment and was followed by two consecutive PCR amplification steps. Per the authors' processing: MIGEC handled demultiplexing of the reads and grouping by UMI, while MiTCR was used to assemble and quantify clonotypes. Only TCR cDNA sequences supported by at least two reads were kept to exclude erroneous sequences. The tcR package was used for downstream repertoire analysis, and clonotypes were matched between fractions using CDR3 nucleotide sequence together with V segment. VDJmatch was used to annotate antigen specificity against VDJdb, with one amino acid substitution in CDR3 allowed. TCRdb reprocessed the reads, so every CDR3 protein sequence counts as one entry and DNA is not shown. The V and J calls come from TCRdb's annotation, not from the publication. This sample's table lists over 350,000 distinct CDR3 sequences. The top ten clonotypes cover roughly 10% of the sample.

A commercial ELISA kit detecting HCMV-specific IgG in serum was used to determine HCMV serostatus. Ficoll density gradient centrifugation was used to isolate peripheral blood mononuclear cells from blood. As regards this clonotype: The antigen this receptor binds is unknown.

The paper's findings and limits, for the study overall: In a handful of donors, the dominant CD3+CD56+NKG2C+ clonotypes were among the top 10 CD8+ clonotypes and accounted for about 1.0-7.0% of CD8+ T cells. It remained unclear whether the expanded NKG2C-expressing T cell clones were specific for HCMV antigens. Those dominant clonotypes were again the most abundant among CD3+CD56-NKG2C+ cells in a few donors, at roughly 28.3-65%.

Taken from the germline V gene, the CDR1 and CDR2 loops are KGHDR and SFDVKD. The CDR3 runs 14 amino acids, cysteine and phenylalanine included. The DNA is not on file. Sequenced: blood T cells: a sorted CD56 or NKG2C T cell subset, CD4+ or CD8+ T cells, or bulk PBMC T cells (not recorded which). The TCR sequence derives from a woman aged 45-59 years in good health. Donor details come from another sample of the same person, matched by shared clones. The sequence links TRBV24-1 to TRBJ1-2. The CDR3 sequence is CATSERETSYGYTF.